Each of the 21 T cell receptor beta chains below was sequenced from the same sample in a study of shared clonotypes between healthy human individuals. TCRdb keeps only in-frame clones here, not all; method: immunoSEQ multiplex PCR. The sample includes 500,000 to 700,000 clones, 95% of them seen just once. Naive-designated CD8 cells lacked CD45RO, were positively enriched for CCR7, and omitted terminally differentiated effector memory CD45RA+ cells. Material: naive CD8+ T cells sorted from blood. These receptors were collected from a woman in her twenties or thirties in good health.

The chain carries TRBV4-1 and TRBJ1-5, with D hard to call. Per the germline V gene, CDR1 is MGHRA and CDR2 is YSYEKL. The CDR3 runs 17 residues. V lost 0 bases and J lost 0, with 12 bases in between. The CDR3 spells CASSQDATSYSNQPQHF. In nucleotides, the CDR3 is TGCGCCAGCAGCCAAGACGCGACATCATATAGCAATCAGCCCCAGCATTTT.

This clone was recorded only once. The chain couples TRBV4-1 to TRBJ2-7; D not certain. V was cut by 0 bases and J by 0 bases, with 9 bases left in between. The V gene's germline CDR1 is MGHRA and CDR2 YSYEKL. The CDR3 has 15 amino acids. This chain's CDR3 is CASSQEDSNSYEQYF. CDR3 bases: TGCGCCAGCAGCCAAGAAGATTCAAACTCCTACGAGCAGTACTTC.

The V and J genes are TRBV7-8 and TRBJ2-1, with 7 bases matching TRBD2. Per the germline V gene, CDR1 is SGHVS and CDR2 is FQNEAQ. This CDR3 region has 15 residues. The ends lost 5 bases at V and 3 bases at J; junction bases unmatched: 7. The chain's CDR3 is CASSPWGGDYNEQFF. CDR3 sequence (DNA): TGTGCCAGCAGCCCATGGGGAGGGGACTACAATGAGCAGTTCTTC.

V is TRBV25-1 and J is TRBJ2-7, with no clear D. Looked up from germline, CDR1 is MGHDK and CDR2 is SYGVNS. This CDR3 is built from 13 residues. V was cut by 3 bases and J by 7 bases, with 13 bases left in between. CDR3 sequence: CASSDRGIGEQYF. The CDR3 DNA is TGTGCCAGCAGTGACAGAGGCATAGGAGAGCAGTACTTC.

V is TRBV7-9 and J is TRBJ2-7; 9 positions agree with TRBD1. The CDR3 runs to 14 residues. Germline V CDR1 and CDR2: SEHNR, FQNEAQ (reference sequence). V shed 5 bases and J 2 bases; nucleotides not matched to a gene: 4. CDR3 sequence reads: CASSRRDRAYEQYF. As DNA, the CDR3 is TGTGCCAGCAGCCGCCGGGACAGGGCCTACGAGCAGTACTTC. The variable domain in full, with the rest retrieved from reference TRBV7-9 and TRBJ2-7, is DTGVSQNPRHKITKRGQNVTFRCDPISEHNRLYWYRQTLGQGPEFLTYFQNEAQLEKSRLLSDRFSAERPKGSFSTLEIQRTEQGDSAMYLCASSRRDRAYEQYFGPGTRLTVT.

The J gene is TRBJ2-7, the V gene TRBV28, with 7 bases lining up with TRBD1. From germline, CDR1 is MDHEN and CDR2 SYDVKM. The CDR3 has 16 amino acids. The J segment lost 3 bases and the V segment lost 3 bases, leaving 11 bases of the junction unmatched. The CDR3 loop is CASSFWIRGPFYEQYF. The CDR3 DNA is TGTGCCAGCAGTTTCTGGATTAGGGGGCCCTTCTACGAGCAGTACTTC.

The V and J genes are TRBV9 and TRBJ1-2, with D perhaps matching TRBD1 (5 bases). Germline CDR1 and CDR2: SGDLS and YYNGEE. The germline V and J ends were trimmed by 4 bases and 2 bases, with 15 bases remaining between them. This CDR3 has 15 amino acids. The CDR3 DNA reads as TGTGCCAGCAGCCCCCTCATAGGGGTAAACTATGGCTACACCTTC. Encoded protein: CASSPLIGVNYGYTF.

The gene calls are TRBV5-6 and TRBJ2-5; 8 positions agree with TRBD2. The DNA end is a closer match to TRBJ2-7, so the J assignment may be wrong. Germline CDR1 SGHDT, CDR2 YYEEEE. The CDR3 extends over 14 amino acids. The CDR3 nucleotides are TGTGCCAGCAAAGCAAGCGGGAGCTCCTACGAGCAGTACTTC. Translation gives CASKASGSSYEQYF.

This chain uses TRBV28 with TRBJ2-1, with TRBD2 matching 10 bases. Trimming at V came to 1 base and at J to 9 bases, leaving 6 bases not matched to a gene. The CDR3 consists of 15 residues. CDR1 and CDR2 from the germline V gene are MDHEN and SYDVKM. The CDR3 DNA reads TGTGCCAGCAGTTTATTCGCTAGCGGGAGTTTTGAGCAGTTCTTC. Protein: CASSLFASGSFEQFF.

The gene calls are TRBV4-1 and TRBJ1-2; maybe TRBD1 (5 bases). The CDR3 is made up of 13 amino acids. The V gene lost 2 bases and the J gene lost 8 bases, with 12 bases spanning the gap. Looked up from germline, CDR1 is MGHRA and CDR2 is YSYEKL. The CDR3 DNA sequence: TGCGCCAGCAGCCAACAAGGGGCGCTAGGCTACACCTTC. Amino acid sequence: CASSQQGALGYTF.

This chain links TRBV5-4 with TRBJ2-7; the D gene is possibly TRBD2 (6 bases). Trimming removed 0 bases at V and 2 bases at J, with 12 bases between. The CDR3 contains 15 residues. Germline V gene data show CDR1 as SGHNT and CDR2 as YYREEE (reference sequence). In DNA, the CDR3 is TGTGCCAGCAGCTTGGTTCCGGGAGATACCTACGAGCAGTACTTC. Translation gives CASSLVPGDTYEQYF.

This clone appeared once. The rearrangement links TRBV5-4 to TRBJ2-7; the D call may be TRBD1 or TRBD2 (7 bases each). V was pared by 0 bases and J by 2 bases, with 15 bases between. In germline, CDR1 is SGHNT, CDR2 YYREEE (reference sequence). CDR3 size: 16 residues. The CDR3 DNA reads TGTGCCAGCAGCTTGGCGGGGGGACAGAGAGCCTACGAGCAGTACTTC. Its translation: CASSLAGGQRAYEQYF.

The chain uses TRBV19 and TRBJ2-6; 9 nucleotides agree with TRBD1. The CDR3 contains 19 residues. The V and J ends lost 4 bases and 2 bases, in that order; junction bases with no gene match: 12. The germline CDR1 and CDR2 sequences are LNHDA and SQIVND (reference sequence). In nucleotides, the CDR3 is TGTGCCAGTAGTACGCGAAGGGGACAGGGCTTGACTGGGGCCAACGTCCTGACTTTC. Encoded protein: CASSTRRGQGLTGANVLTF.

The chain has TRBV27 and TRBJ2-5; 12 bases fit TRBD2. TRBJ2-7 matches the DNA end more closely, so the J call is doubtful. The CDR3 contains 15 residues. Germline-derived CDR1 and CDR2 are MNHEY and SMNVEV (reference sequence). Written as DNA, the CDR3 is TGTGCCAGCAGAACTGGACTAGCGGGATCCTACGAGCAGTACTTC. Amino acid sequence: CASRTGLAGSYEQYF.

The rearrangement links TRBV5-6 to TRBJ1-4; D is ambiguous. The V end lost 3 bases, the J end lost 4 bases, and 16 bases lay between the germline ends. Germline V gene sequence: CDR1 SGHDT, CDR2 YYEEEE. The CDR3 loop spans 16 amino acids. The CDR3 nucleotides are TGTGCCAGCAGCTACGGGGTCCCGATCCTTAATGAAAAACTGTTTTTT. It encodes CASSYGVPILNEKLFF.

V usage is TRBV5-6 and J usage is TRBJ1-3; D unresolved. The germline CDR1 and CDR2 sequences are SGHDT and YYEEEE. V lost 2 bases, J lost 3 bases, and 9 bases lay in between. The CDR3 runs 14 residues. The CDR3 spells CASSFRTNGNTIYF. CDR3 bases: TGTGCCAGCAGCTTCCGGACTAATGGAAACACCATATATTTT.

This clone was found a few times. The J gene is TRBJ2-7, the V gene TRBV5-5; the D is unclear. CDR1 is SGHKS and CDR2 is YYEKEE in the germline V gene (reference sequence). This CDR3 contains 13 residues. V lost 3 bases and J 3 bases, leaving 10 bases between the germline ends. The CDR3 sequence is CASSWGIGYEQYF. CDR3 bases: TGTGCCAGCAGCTGGGGAATAGGCTACGAGCAGTACTTC.

The V call is TRBV6-1, the J call TRBJ2-7; either TRBD1 or TRBD2 may fit D (5 bases each). Germline loops: CDR1 MNHNS, CDR2 SASEGT. The CDR3 is 15 residues long. Trimming removed 5 bases from V and 6 bases from J, with 20 bases in between. This CDR3 reads CASSPHLWGPSEQYF. DNA for the CDR3: TGTGCCAGCAGTCCCCACCTTTGGGGACCTAGCGAGCAGTACTTC.

With respect to this clone: Other DNA variants within this sample encode the same CDR3. The chain links TRBV19 to TRBJ1-2; no definite D call. Germline V gene sequence: CDR1 LNHDA, CDR2 SQIVND (reference sequence). V lost 3 bases to trimming and J lost 0 bases, with 5 bases between them. This CDR3 contains 13 residues. In DNA, the CDR3 is TGTGCCAGTAGTATTGCGGCTAACTATGGCTACACCTTC. As protein: CASSIAANYGYTF.

The V call is TRBV27, the J call TRBJ2-7; 9 nucleotides match TRBD1. V lost 6 bases, J lost 3 bases, and 3 bases stayed unmatched. CDR1 is MNHEY, CDR2 SMNVEV, per germline (reference sequence). CDR3 length: 13 amino acids. The CDR3 DNA reads as TGTGCCAGCAGCAACAGGGGGCTCTACGAGCAGTACTTC. Translating gives CASSNRGLYEQYF.

The V and J genes are TRBV27 and TRBJ2-1; 7 bases are shared with TRBD2. The trim removed 7 bases at V and 2 bases at J, leaving 2 bases unmatched. This CDR3 has 13 residues. Germline-derived CDR1 and CDR2 are MNHEY and SMNVEV (reference sequence). CDR3 DNA: TGTGCCAGCAAAAGCGGGACCTACAATGAGCAGTTCTTC. Protein: CASKSGTYNEQFF.